Presented here are 23 T cell receptor beta chains from one specimen sequenced in a study of read filtering for tumor transcriptome and immune sequencing. From roughly 400 ng of RNA, a library with molecular barcoded alpha/delta and beta/gamma adaptors was made. TCRdb recomputed calls from the reads with MiXCR, one row per CDR3 protein. The sample comprises tens of thousands of distinct CDR3 sequences, around 15% of which are singletons, and more than 50% rests with the top ten. Sequencing input: a population of CD138-negative cells sorted from bone marrow. The receptors originated from a donor aged 40 or older with multiple myeloma.

This clonotype was counted ten times or more. The rearrangement links TRBV5-1 to TRBJ2-7; no firm D call. The CDR3 consists of 14 residues. V was pared by 0 bases and J by 2 bases, with 9 bases between. CDR1 and CDR2 (germline): SGHRS, YFSETQ. The CDR3 protein is CASSLAQEPYEQYF. CDR3 coding DNA: TGCGCCAGCAGCTTGGCCCAGGAGCCCTACGAGCAGTACTTC.

On this clonotype: One base away lies a much larger clone, so this may be a sequencing read error. This rearrangement joins TRBV4-1 to TRBJ2-1; 10 nucleotides align to TRBD2. V gave up 3 bases and J gave up 12 bases; unmatched junction bases: 11. The CDR3 has 15 amino acids. The germline CDR1 and CDR2 sequences are MGHRA and YSYEKL. The CDR3 region is CASSHRSGTSDGQFF. For the CDR3, the DNA is TGCGCCAGCAGCCACCGATCCGGGACTAGCGATGGGCAGTTCTTC.

Concerning this clonotype: This sequence may be a read error, since a much larger clone differs from it by one base. The chain has TRBV20-1 and TRBJ2-7, with 8 bases aligning to TRBD1. CDR3 length: 14 amino acids. Trimming cost V 1 base and J 3 bases; bases outside gene matches: 5. The germline gives CDR1 DFQATT, CDR2 SNEGSKA (reference sequence). CDR3 in amino acids: CSARGEQGDYEQYF. The DNA for the CDR3 is TGCAGTGCTAGAGGAGAACAGGGGGACTACGAGCAGTACTTC.

This clonotype was found many times. The chain couples TRBV7-9 to TRBJ2-3, with TRBD2 matching 9 bases. The CDR3 spans 17 residues. Germline V gives CDR1 SEHNR, CDR2 FQNEAQ (reference sequence). J was trimmed by 0 bases and V by 1 base; bases with no gene match: 5. The CDR3 DNA follows: TGTGCCAGCAGCTTAGGGGTTAGCGGGGGAAGCACAGATACGCAGTATTTT. The encoded protein is CASSLGVSGGSTDTQYF.

This clonotype has a count of ten or more. This chain joins TRBV4-1 and TRBJ2-2, with 11 bases lining up with TRBD2. V dropped 7 bases and J dropped 1; count of bases not matched to a gene: 5. CDR1 is MGHRA and CDR2 is YSYEKL in the germline V gene. The CDR3 extends over 16 amino acids. CDR3 sequence reads: CASTDGLAGNTGELFF. DNA for the CDR3: TGCGCCAGCACCGACGGACTAGCGGGGAACACCGGGGAGCTGTTTTTT.

This clonotype came up a few times. The CDR3 sequence is CASSFRLADNEQFF. In DNA form, the CDR3 reads TGTGCCAGCAGCTTTCGACTAGCGGACAATGAGCAGTTCTTC. V gene TRBV3-1 combines with J gene TRBJ2-1, with TRBD2 matching over 9 bases. Unmatched junction bases numbered 4, after V lost 5 bases and J lost 5 bases. There are 14 residues in the CDR3. CDR1 is LGHDT, CDR2 YNNKEL, per germline (reference sequence).

This clonotype was counted many times. V is TRBV10-1 and J is TRBJ1-5, with TRBD1 matching over 7 bases. The CDR3 contains 17 residues. Germline CDR1 is WNHNN and CDR2 is SYGVQD (reference sequence). With 6 bases clipped from V and 0 bases from J, the junction kept 11 bases outside the gene matches. The CDR3 DNA follows: TGCGCCAGCAGAGAATTGTACGGGGACAGTAGCAATCAGCCCCAGCATTTT. It yields the protein CASRELYGDSSNQPQHF.

The chain combines TRBV28 with TRBJ2-2; 8 bases fit TRBD2. The CDR3 loop spans 17 amino acids. Germline CDR1 and CDR2: MDHEN and SYDVKM. V shed 3 bases, J shed 4 bases, and the junction held 10 bases outside the gene matches. The CDR3 loop is CASSFGPGTRITGELFF. The CDR3 DNA reads TGTGCCAGCAGTTTTGGCCCCGGGACTAGGATCACCGGGGAGCTGTTTTTT.

This clonotype was found many times. The chain combines TRBV25-1 with TRBJ2-3; no reliable D call. V was cut by 7 bases and J by 2 bases, with 7 bases left in between. Germline CDR1 is MGHDK and CDR2 is SYGVNS. This CDR3 is built from 12 residues. CDR3 DNA: TGTGCCAGCATGCGAGACACAGATACGCAGTATTTT. Translated: CASMRDTDTQYF.

This clonotype was observed at least ten times. The CDR3 region has the DNA TGTGCCAGCATTTACGCTGGGGGGAACACTGAAGCTTTCTTT. Its protein is CASIYAGGNTEAFF. The chain couples TRBV6-1 to TRBJ1-1; maybe TRBD1 (5 bases). This CDR3 has 14 amino acids. CDR1 and CDR2 (germline): MNHNS, SASEGT. V was pared by 7 bases and J by 1 base, with 13 bases between.

Only a few counts were recorded for this clonotype. This may be a read error, as it is one base from a much larger clone. The CDR3 DNA follows: TGTGCCAGCAGTTTATGGGACAGTAGCGGGAGAGAGGGGGAGACCCAGTACTTC. Translating gives CASSLWDSSGREGETQYF. The chain links TRBV28 to TRBJ2-5; 9 nucleotides match TRBD2. V trimming: 0 bases; J trimming: 5 bases; junction bases outside the gene matches: 13. This CDR3 is 18 amino acids long. Per germline, CDR1 MDHEN and CDR2 SYDVKM.

This clonotype has just a few counts. A read error is possible here, since a much larger clone lies one base away. The J gene is TRBJ2-7, the V gene TRBV5-1; D is possibly TRBD1 (6 bases). The CDR3 is 14 residues long. The V gene's germline CDR1 is SGHRS and CDR2 YFSETQ. V was clipped by 4 bases and J by 2 bases, with 13 bases between them. The CDR3 reads CASSQGPLTYEQYF. The DNA for the CDR3 is TGCGCCAGCAGCCAGGGGCCGCTAACCTACGAGCAGTACTTC. The full variable domain, with the rest looked up from reference TRBV5-1 and TRBJ2-7, is KAGVTQTPRYLIKTRGQQVTLSCSPISGHRSVSWYQQTPGQGLQFLFEYFSETQRNKGNFPGRFSGRQFSNSRSEMNVSTLELGDSALYLCASSQGPLTYEQYFGPGTRLTVT.

About this clonotype: It may be a read error: a sequence one base away is much more abundant. The chain has TRBV19 and TRBJ2-3; D tentatively fits TRBD1 or TRBD2 (5 bases each). V gave up 5 bases and J gave up 4 bases, with 13 bases separating them. From germline, CDR1 is LNHDA and CDR2 SQIVND (reference sequence). This CDR3 is 14 amino acids long. CDR3 sequence (DNA): TGTGCCAGTAGTGGTTGGGGACGCGCAGATACGCAGTATTTT. Protein sequence: CASSGWGRADTQYF.

This clonotype was recorded many times. This chain connects TRBV5-1 to TRBJ1-2; the D is unclear. Germline lookup yields CDR1 SGHRS and CDR2 YFSETQ. The CDR3 contains 14 residues. The V end lost 3 bases, the J end lost 3 bases, and 12 bases lay between the germline ends. The CDR3 sequence is CASSYADEDYGYTF. Written as DNA, the CDR3 is TGCGCCAGCAGCTACGCAGACGAGGACTATGGCTACACCTTC.

This clonotype was recorded many times. The chain recombines TRBV7-9 with TRBJ2-5; weak D call: TRBD1 (5 bases). Germline V lookup: CDR1 SEHNR, CDR2 FQNEAQ (reference sequence). Deletions cut 0 bases from V and 2 bases from J, with 7 bases between. The CDR3 sequence is 14 residues long. The CDR3 protein is CASSLAAGQETQYF. DNA of the CDR3: TGTGCCAGCAGCTTAGCGGCAGGGCAAGAGACCCAGTACTTC.

This clonotype was detected many times. This CDR3 reads CSAPGRYATNEKLFF. DNA of the CDR3: TGCAGTGCACCGGGACGGTATGCAACTAATGAAAAACTGTTTTTT. The chain joins TRBV20-1 to TRBJ1-4, with D tentatively TRBD1 (5 bases). Germline CDR1 reads DFQATT; CDR2 reads SNEGSKA (reference sequence). With 6 bases removed from V and 0 bases from J, the gap between germline ends came to 14 bases. The CDR3 has 15 amino acids.

The V and J genes are TRBV20-1 and TRBJ1-1; D is uncertain. This CDR3 spans 14 amino acids. Germline V gene data show CDR1 as DFQATT and CDR2 as SNEGSKA (reference sequence). Trimming left V 2 bases short and J 6 bases short, with 16 bases between. The chain's CDR3 is CSARLAWGKSEAFF. In DNA form, the CDR3 reads TGCAGTGCTAGACTGGCCTGGGGAAAGTCTGAAGCTTTCTTT.

This clonotype was recorded a few times. The chain is built from TRBV4-2 and TRBJ1-1; the D is unclear. V lost 0 bases, J lost 11 bases, and 16 bases lay in between. The V gene's germline CDR1 is LGHNA and CDR2 YNFKEQ. The length of the CDR3 is 14 residues. In DNA form, the CDR3 reads TGTGCCAGCAGCCAAGATGTGCTTCCTTCTACGGCTTTCTTT. Amino acids: CASSQDVLPSTAFF.

Worth noting for this clonotype: This may be a read error, as it is one base from a much larger clone. The chain couples TRBV11-2 to TRBJ2-7; D is uncertain. Trimming removed 1 base at V and 1 base at J, with 8 bases between. The V gene's germline CDR1 is SGHAT and CDR2 FQNNGV. The length of the CDR3 is 14 residues. For the CDR3, the DNA is TGTGCCAGCAGCTTAGCTCCCAGGTCCTACGAGCAGTACTTC. Its protein is CASSLAPRSYEQYF. The variable domain in full, completed from reference TRBV11-2 and TRBJ2-7, reads EAGVAQSPRYKIIEKRQSVAFWCNPISGHATLYWYQQILGQGPKLLIQFQNNGVVDDSQLPKDRFSAERLKGVDSTLKIQPAKLEDSAVYLCASSLAPRSYEQYFGPGTRLTVT.

Comment on this clonotype: It may be a read error: a sequence one base away is much more abundant. This rearrangement joins TRBV7-9 to TRBJ2-5; possibly TRBD1 or TRBD2 for D (5 bases each). The CDR3 is 12 residues long. Trimming stripped 4 bases from V and 7 bases from J, with 10 bases between. Germline assignment: CDR1 SEHNR and CDR2 FQNEAQ (reference sequence). CDR3 protein: CASSSGRGTQYF. The CDR3 region has the DNA TGTGCCAGCAGCTCAGGGAGAGGGACCCAGTACTTC. The full variable domain, its missing parts supplied by reference TRBV7-9 and TRBJ2-5, is DTGVSQNPRHKITKRGQNVTFRCDPISEHNRLYWYRQTLGQGPEFLTYFQNEAQLEKSRLLSDRFSAERPKGSFSTLEIQRTEQGDSAMYLCASSSGRGTQYFGPGTRLLVL.

With regard to this clonotype: Compared with germline, one end of the junction differs, possibly owing to a read error. V usage is TRBV29-1 and J usage is TRBJ2-1, with D perhaps TRBD2 (5 bases). The CDR3 is 13 amino acids. Germline assignment: CDR1 SQVTM and CDR2 ANQGSEA. The CDR3 loop reads CSTESSSYNEQFF. The CDR3 DNA reads as TGCAGCACCGAGTCTAGCTCCTACAATGAGCAATTCTTC.

This clonotype was seen repeatedly, ten times or more. V gene TRBV28 combines with J gene TRBJ2-2; D possibly corresponds to TRBD1 (6 bases). CDR3 length: 15 residues. Germline assignment: CDR1 MDHEN and CDR2 SYDVKM. V was shortened by 3 bases and J by 2 bases, with 10 bases between the two germline ends. The CDR3 DNA reads TGTGCCAGCAGTTTCGAAGGGGGAAACACCGGGGAGCTGTTTTTT. It is translated as CASSFEGGNTGELFF.

This clonotype was detected many times. The chain recombines TRBV9 with TRBJ2-1, with 11 nucleotides matching TRBD2. The CDR3 contains 15 residues. J lost 6 bases, V lost 4 bases, and 6 bases had no gene match. Germline CDR1 SGDLS, CDR2 YYNGEE. The CDR3 spells CASSFSGTSGNEQFF. For the CDR3, the DNA is TGTGCCAGCAGCTTCTCCGGGACTAGCGGCAATGAGCAGTTCTTC.